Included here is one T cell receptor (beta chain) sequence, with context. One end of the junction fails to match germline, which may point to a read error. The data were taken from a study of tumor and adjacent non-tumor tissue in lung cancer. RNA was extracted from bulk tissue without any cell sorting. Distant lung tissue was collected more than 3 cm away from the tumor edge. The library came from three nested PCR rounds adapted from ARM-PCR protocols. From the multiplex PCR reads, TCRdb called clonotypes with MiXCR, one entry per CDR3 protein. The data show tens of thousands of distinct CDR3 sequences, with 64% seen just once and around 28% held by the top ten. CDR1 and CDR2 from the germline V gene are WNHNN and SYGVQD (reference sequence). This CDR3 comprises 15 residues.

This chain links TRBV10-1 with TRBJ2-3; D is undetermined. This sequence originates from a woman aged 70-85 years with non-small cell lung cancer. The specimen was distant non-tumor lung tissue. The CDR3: CARSETVGSTDTLYF. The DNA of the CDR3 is TGCGCCAGGAGTGAGACGGTGGGAAGCACAGATACGCTGTATTTT.